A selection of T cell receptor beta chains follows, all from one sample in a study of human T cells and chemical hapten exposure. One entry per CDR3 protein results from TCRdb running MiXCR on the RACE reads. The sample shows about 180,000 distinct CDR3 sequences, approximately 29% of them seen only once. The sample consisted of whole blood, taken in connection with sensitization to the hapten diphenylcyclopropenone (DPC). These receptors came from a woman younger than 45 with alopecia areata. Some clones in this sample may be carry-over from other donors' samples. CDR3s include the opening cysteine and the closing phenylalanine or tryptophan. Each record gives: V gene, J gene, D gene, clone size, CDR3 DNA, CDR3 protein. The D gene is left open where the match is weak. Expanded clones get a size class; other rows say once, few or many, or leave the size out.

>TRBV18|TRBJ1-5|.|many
TGTGCCAGCCACGAGATTGGTCAGCCCCAGCATTTT
CASHEIGQPQHF
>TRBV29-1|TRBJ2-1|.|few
TGCAGCGTTGACGCGGTGGGATTCTACAATGAGCAGTTCTTC
CSVDAVGFYNEQFF
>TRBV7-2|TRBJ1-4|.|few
TGTGCCAGCAGCTTGGGGGAACTGTTTTTT
CASSLGELFF
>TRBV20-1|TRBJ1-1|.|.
TGCAGTGCTAGGACCCCCCTGAACACTGAAGCTTTCTTT
CSARTPLNTEAFF
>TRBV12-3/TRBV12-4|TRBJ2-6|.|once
TGTGCCAGCAGCCTCTGGGGGAGCGGGGCCAACGTCCTGACTTTC
CASSLWGSGANVLTF
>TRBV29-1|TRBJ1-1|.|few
TGCAGCGCCTTTAATACGGGGGGCGGGAGGACTGAAGCTTTCTTT
CSAFNTGGGRTEAFF
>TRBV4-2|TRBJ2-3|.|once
TGTGCCAGCAGCCAAACGCTTCGGGGCGGGGGCTCCACAGATACGCAGTATTTT
CASSQTLRGGGSTDTQYF
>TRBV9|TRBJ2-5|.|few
TGTGCCAGCAGCGTAGGAGCAGGGCAAGAGACCCAGTACTTC
CASSVGAGQETQYF
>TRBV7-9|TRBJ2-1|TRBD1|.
TGTGCCAGCAGCCCCCCCGGGACAGGGGGGAATGAGCAGTTCTTC
CASSPPGTGGNEQFF
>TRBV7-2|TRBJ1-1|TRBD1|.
TGTGCCAGCAGCTACGCGGACAGGGCTAACACTGAAGCTTTCTTT
CASSYADRANTEAFF
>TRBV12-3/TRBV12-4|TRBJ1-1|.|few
TGTGCCAGCAGTTTGGCAGGGGTGGTAGCTTTCTTT
CASSLAGVVAFF
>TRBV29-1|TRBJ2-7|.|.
TGCAGCGTTTTAGGACAGTACGCCGCGGGAGAGCAGTACTTC
CSVLGQYAAGEQYF
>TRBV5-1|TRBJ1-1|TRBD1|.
TGCGCCAGCAACCCGGGACAGCCCTTAATGAACACTGAAGCTTTCTTT
CASNPGQPLMNTEAFF
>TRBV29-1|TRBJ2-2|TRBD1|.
TGCAGCGCTGCCCCGACAGGGACGAACACCGGGGAGCTGTTTTTT
CSAAPTGTNTGELFF